The 25 T cell receptor beta chains given below trace back to one sample, sequenced in a study of T cell repertoires in cytomegalovirus infection. No antigen is known for these receptors. TCRdb itself ran the reads through MiXCR, one entry per CDR3 protein. Of 700,000 to 850,000 distinct CDR3 sequences in the sample, roughly 33% were seen once. This specimen was cultured CD8+ T cells from PBMCs, taken from culture after CMV antigen stimulation. Source of these receptors: a human donor in good health (CMV status not recorded). Some clones in this sample may be carry-over from other donors' samples.

The genes are TRBV2 and TRBJ1-1; possibly TRBD1 for D (6 bases). CDR3 size: 13 residues. Germline values: CDR1 SNHLY, CDR2 FYNNEI. The V end was cut by 4 bases, the J end by 11 bases, with 17 bases between. The CDR3 sequence: CASSGGPPPRAFF. CDR3 sequence (DNA): TGTGCCAGCAGTGGGGGGCCGCCCCCACGGGCTTTCTTT.

The chain combines TRBV5-1 with TRBJ2-5; possibly TRBD2 for D (5 bases). The CDR3 consists of 16 residues. Germline V gene lookup returns CDR1 SGHRS and CDR2 YFSETQ. Trimming removed 0 bases at V and 2 bases at J, with 14 bases between. CDR3 in amino acids: CASSLDLISGQETQYF. The CDR3 coding sequence is TGCGCCAGCAGCTTGGACCTGATAAGCGGACAAGAGACCCAGTACTTC.

This clonotype was observed a few times. The chain combines TRBV4-3 with TRBJ1-1; D call uncertain. The V gene lost 1 base and the J gene lost 4 bases, with 10 bases spanning the gap. Germline assignment: CDR1 LGHNA and CDR2 YSLEER. The CDR3 contains 14 residues. The CDR3 sequence: CASSQALVGTEAFF. The CDR3 DNA reads TGCGCCAGCAGCCAAGCTTTGGTTGGCACTGAAGCTTTCTTT.

This sequence joins TRBV5-6 and TRBJ2-6; D is uncertain. The CDR3 loop spans 16 amino acids. In germline, CDR1 is SGHDT, CDR2 YYEEEE. Trimming left V 2 bases short and J 2 bases short, with 11 bases between. The DNA for the CDR3 is TGTGCCAGCAGCTTCGTAACCAGGCCTGGGGCCAACGTCCTGACTTTC. Its protein is CASSFVTRPGANVLTF. Full variable domain (outside the CDR3, taken from reference TRBV5-6 and TRBJ2-6): DAGVTQSPTHLIKTRGQQVTLRCSPKSGHDTVSWYQQALGQGPQFIFQYYEEEERQRGNFPDRFSGHQFPNYSSELNVNALLLGDSALYLCASSFVTRPGANVLTFGAGSRLTVL.

The chain carries TRBV4-2 and TRBJ2-3, with 10 positions matching TRBD2. V lost 0 bases to trimming and J lost 4 bases; unmatched junction nucleotides: 1. CDR1 is LGHNA, CDR2 YNFKEQ, per germline. The CDR3 is 15 amino acids. This chain's CDR3 is CASSQEAGGPDTQYF. The CDR3 region has the DNA TGTGCCAGCAGCCAAGAAGCGGGGGGGCCAGATACGCAGTATTTT.

The rearrangement joins TRBV7-3 to TRBJ2-7; D gene ambiguous. Per the germline V gene, CDR1 is SGHTA and CDR2 is FQGTGA. Trimming stripped 4 bases from V and 3 bases from J, with 7 bases between. This CDR3 contains 12 residues. The CDR3 protein is CASSYEHYEQYV. The CDR3 nucleotides read TGTGCCAGCAGCTACGAACACTACGAGCAGTACGTC.

The chain is built from TRBV9 and TRBJ2-1; TRBD2 matches at 8 bases. After removal of 0 bases from V and 7 bases from J, the junction contained 6 bases not matched to a gene. CDR3 size: 15 residues. CDR1 is SGDLS, CDR2 YYNGEE, per germline. The CDR3 loop is CASSVDSGAANEQFF. CDR3 DNA: TGTGCCAGCAGCGTAGATAGCGGGGCAGCAAATGAGCAGTTCTTC. The variable domain in full, with the rest retrieved from reference TRBV9 and TRBJ2-1, is DSGVTQTPKHLITATGQRVTLRCSPRSGDLSVYWYQQSLDQGLQFLIQYYNGEERAKGNILERFSAQQFPDLHSELNLSSLELGDSALYFCASSVDSGAANEQFFGPGTRLTVL.

The V call is TRBV7-4, the J call TRBJ2-4; no firm D call. The CDR3 contains 14 residues. V gave up 1 base and J gave up 4 bases, with 8 bases separating them. Germline lookup yields CDR1 SGHVT and CDR2 SQSDAQ. The CDR3 DNA reads TGTGCCAGCAGCTTAGAATCCGGGAAAAACATTCAGTACTTC. The encoded protein is CASSLESGKNIQYF.

Only a few counts were recorded for this clonotype. This sequence joins TRBV4-1 and TRBJ1-2, with TRBD1 matching over 8 bases. This CDR3 has 17 amino acids. The V and J ends lost 2 bases and 0 bases, in that order; junction bases with no gene match: 8. Germline CDR1 is MGHRA and CDR2 is YSYEKL. The CDR3 is CASSQNQGQGANYGYTF. CDR3 sequence (DNA): TGCGCCAGCAGCCAAAATCAAGGACAGGGCGCTAACTATGGCTACACCTTC.

This clonotype occurred many times. V gene TRBV7-2 combines with J gene TRBJ2-3, with TRBD2 matching 8 bases. Trimming took 1 base from V and 3 from J; bases not matched to a gene: 6. CDR3 size: 16 residues. Germline lookup yields CDR1 SGHTA and CDR2 FQGNSA. The DNA of the CDR3 is TGTGCCAGCAGCTTAGTCCAGCGGGGGCTGACAGATACGCAGTATTTT. This translates into CASSLVQRGLTDTQYF.

This chain joins TRBV12-3 or TRBV12-4 and TRBJ1-1; TRBD1 aligns across 11 bases. Unmatched junction bases numbered 8, after V lost 5 bases and J lost 6 bases. CDR3 length equals 15 residues. The CDR3 protein is CASSTGQGARAEAFF. DNA of the CDR3: TGTGCCAGCAGTACCGGACAGGGGGCGCGGGCTGAAGCTTTCTTT.

The V and J genes are TRBV6-1 and TRBJ2-6; D is uncertain. Trimming took off 5 bases at V and 2 bases at J, with 10 bases between the two ends. Germline lookup yields CDR1 MNHNS and CDR2 SASEGT. The CDR3 runs to 15 residues. CDR3 residues: CASSYGPPGANVLTF. CDR3 DNA sequence: TGTGCCAGCAGTTATGGTCCCCCTGGGGCCAACGTCCTGACTTTC.

The chain recombines TRBV5-3 with TRBJ2-2, with TRBD1 matching 10 bases. Being an ORF, TRBV5-3 has a function that is uncertain. The CDR3 spans 16 residues. With 8 bases clipped from V and 5 bases from J, the junction kept 12 bases outside the gene matches. The DNA of the CDR3 is TGTGCCAGCAGCCCCGTGGGGACAGGGGTGACCGGGGAGCTGTTTTTT. Translation: CASSPVGTGVTGELFF.

Of note for this clonotype: Its ends do not fully match the called genes, so a read error is possible. This sequence joins TRBV7-2 and TRBJ1-6; D is undetermined. CDR3 size: 17 residues. From germline, CDR1 is SGHTA and CDR2 FQGNSA. The CDR3: CAGSLDQAPTYNSPLHF. CDR3 DNA sequence: TGTGCCGGCAGCTTAGACCAGGCCCCAACTTATAATTCACCCCTCCACTTT.

The CDR3 DNA sequence: TGTGCCAGCGTTATCAGGGGGCCCATGAACACTGAAGCTTTCTTT. It codes for CASVIRGPMNTEAFF. The chain couples TRBV6-1 to TRBJ1-1; TRBD1 aligns across 8 bases. With V trimmed by 8 bases and J by 0 bases, 8 bases remained unmatched. The CDR3 totals 15 residues. The germline CDR1 and CDR2 sequences are MNHNS and SASEGT.

This clonotype showed up just a few times. V and J are TRBV7-9 and TRBJ2-2; D possibly matches TRBD1 or TRBD2 (6 bases each). The CDR3 loop spans 16 amino acids. Germline V CDR1 and CDR2: SEHNR, FQNEAQ (reference sequence). V was pared by 7 bases and J by 6 bases, with 21 bases between. The CDR3 bases are TGTGCCAGCACCGGGGGCTCAGGGAATACACCCGGGGAGCTGTTTTTT. Translated, it gives CASTGGSGNTPGELFF.

This clonotype appeared a few times. This chain connects TRBV19 to TRBJ2-1; D may be TRBD2 (5 bases). The CDR3 spans 16 residues. Germline CDR1 and CDR2: LNHDA and SQIVND (reference sequence). Deletions cut 5 bases from V and 8 bases from J, with 22 bases between. The chain's CDR3 is CASSPGKIFSGDEQFF. Here the CDR3 DNA reads TGTGCCAGTAGTCCCGGGAAAATTTTTTCTGGCGATGAGCAGTTCTTC.

This clonotype has only a few counts. This chain links TRBV11-3 with TRBJ2-2; unclear D gene. With 5 bases removed from V and 4 bases from J, the gap between germline ends came to 14 bases. The CDR3 is 15 residues long. Per the germline V gene, CDR1 is SGHNT and CDR2 is YENEEA. Here the CDR3 reads CASSPQADFTGELFF. In nucleotides, the CDR3 is TGTGCCAGCAGCCCCCAGGCAGATTTCACCGGGGAGCTGTTTTTT.

The chain is built from TRBV6-1 and TRBJ2-3; D is perhaps TRBD1 (7 bases). This CDR3 region has 14 residues. V lost 6 bases, J lost 8 bases, and 18 bases lay in between. The germline V gene encodes CDR1 MNHNS and CDR2 SASEGT. The CDR3 DNA follows: TGTGCCAGCAGCCCCAGGGGGGAAGATGTTACGCAGTATTTT. Protein: CASSPRGEDVTQYF.

J is TRBJ2-1 and V is TRBV11-2, with 10 positions matching TRBD1. The CDR3 covers 16 residues. V dropped 5 bases and J dropped 3; count of bases not matched to a gene: 7. In germline, CDR1 is SGHAT, CDR2 FQNNGV. The CDR3 region has the DNA TGTGCCAGCAGCGAACCCGGGACAGGGGTCTACAATGAGCAGTTCTTC. Protein product: CASSEPGTGVYNEQFF.

This chain's CDR3 is CASSRQPNNGYTF. Here the CDR3 DNA reads TGTGCCAGCAGCCGCCAGCCGAATAATGGCTACACCTTC. The chain has TRBV13 and TRBJ1-2, with D hard to call. CDR1 is PRHDT and CDR2 is FYEKMQ in the germline V gene (reference sequence). V was shortened by 5 bases and J by 6 bases, with 13 bases between the two germline ends. The CDR3 loop spans 13 amino acids.

In its sample, this clonotype was seen a few times. The chain links TRBV2 to TRBJ2-1; D ambiguous. V was shortened by 2 bases and J by 0 bases, with 2 bases between the two germline ends. Germline CDR1 and CDR2: SNHLY and FYNNEI. The CDR3 length is 13 residues. CDR3 sequence (DNA): TGTGCCAGCAGTGAAACCTCCTACAATGAGCAGTTCTTC. This codes for CASSETSYNEQFF.

This chain joins TRBV9 and TRBJ2-7; D ambiguous. CDR3 length: 15 residues. The germline gives CDR1 SGDLS, CDR2 YYNGEE. V was trimmed by 0 bases and J by 3 bases, leaving 13 bases between them. CDR3 DNA: TGTGCCAGCAGCGTAGATGCGGACGGATTCTACGAGCAGTACTTC. Translation: CASSVDADGFYEQYF.

This clonotype was found many times. The genes are TRBV7-2 and TRBJ2-3; 16 bases map to TRBD2. The ends lost 5 bases at V and 1 base at J; junction bases unmatched: 3. The V gene's germline CDR1 is SGHTA and CDR2 FQGNSA. The CDR3 extends over 17 amino acids. CDR3: CASSPGTSGGGTDTQYF. The CDR3 DNA reads TGTGCCAGCAGCCCGGGGACTAGCGGGGGGGGCACAGATACGCAGTATTTT.

A note on this clonotype: The junction and the germline gene differ at one end; a read error may be behind it. The V call is TRBV9, the J call TRBJ2-5; 7 positions agree with TRBD2. Germline V gene sequence: CDR1 SGDLS, CDR2 YYNGEE. The CDR3 spans 14 residues. The CDR3 sequence: CVSSEEVAGETQYF. CDR3 bases: TGTGTCAGCAGCGAGGAGGTAGCGGGAGAGACCCAGTACTTC.